This TCR beta chain was observed in a study of Graves' ophthalmopathy and Graves' hyperthyroidism. As for the study in general: Blood was drawn at initial diagnosis, before any treatment.

A diagnosis was made from clinical symptoms together with serum thyroxine, TRAb, thyroid ultrasound and orbital computed tomography. From RNA, the CDR3 regions of TCR beta chains were amplified and sequenced. After a first-round RT-PCR with HTBI primers, a second-round multiplex PCR was run. In TCRdb, the multiplex PCR reads were re-called with MiXCR into one record per CDR3 protein. Of 300,000 to 350,000 distinct CDR3 sequences listed, roughly 15% are singletons. This clonotype has at least ten counts. Its antigen is not known. Study-level findings and limits: Ophthalmopathy cases were distinguished from stable hyperthyroidism by a 13-signature model, reaching around 88% sensitivity and approximately 81% specificity. Detection in blood was also observed for most expanded thyroid clonotypes above 0.001 frequency.

CDR3 length equals 14 residues. V was shortened by 3 bases and J by 0 bases, with 8 bases between the two germline ends. Germline CDR1 DFQATT, CDR2 SNEGSKA (reference sequence). The sample comprised peripheral blood. V usage is TRBV20-1 and J usage is TRBJ2-2; no reliable D call. The receptor was derived from an adult man with Graves' ophthalmopathy. CDR3 DNA sequence: TGCAGTGCTAGGGACGTCGCGAACACCGGGGAGCTGTTTTTT. It translates to CSARDVANTGELFF.